Sequencing of this T cell receptor (beta chain) was carried out in a study of Ad26.COV2.S vaccination and SARS-CoV-2 variants. On the study more broadly: Donor was assigned to the Ad26.COV2.S arm of trial COV1001. Ad26.COV2.S shots went into the muscle once or twice, 56 days apart. Study-level points and caveats: Similar non-spike TCR breadth was observed in recipients of vaccine and of placebo. Recipients given vaccine exceeded placebo recipients in spike-specific TCR breadth.

Assay: immunoSEQ multiplex PCR; the TCRdb copy retains only in-frame clones and omits some. The profile shows some 520,000 clones, about 83% of them singletons. CDR1 and CDR2 from the germline V gene are SGHTA and FQGNSA. The CDR3 has 16 amino acids. V dropped 3 bases and J dropped 2 bases, with 15 bases sitting between them. Details on this clone: The antigen is not known.

Stated treatment: around 19 received Ad26.COV2.S at low or high dose, single or two shots; a few received placebo; per-sample allocation not given. Samples analyzed were those drawn on day 63 after the first vaccine or placebo injection. The chain couples TRBV7-2 to TRBJ2-3, with D perhaps TRBD2 (5 bases). The input for sequencing was peripheral blood, taken in a trial of Ad26.COV2.S vaccine versus placebo. The receptor's source is a person aged 18 to 59 who received the Ad26.COV2.S COVID-19 vaccine or a placebo. Here the CDR3 reads CASSFKGWTYTDTQYF. In DNA, the CDR3 is TGTGCCAGCAGCTTTAAGGGATGGACTTACACAGATACGCAGTATTTT.